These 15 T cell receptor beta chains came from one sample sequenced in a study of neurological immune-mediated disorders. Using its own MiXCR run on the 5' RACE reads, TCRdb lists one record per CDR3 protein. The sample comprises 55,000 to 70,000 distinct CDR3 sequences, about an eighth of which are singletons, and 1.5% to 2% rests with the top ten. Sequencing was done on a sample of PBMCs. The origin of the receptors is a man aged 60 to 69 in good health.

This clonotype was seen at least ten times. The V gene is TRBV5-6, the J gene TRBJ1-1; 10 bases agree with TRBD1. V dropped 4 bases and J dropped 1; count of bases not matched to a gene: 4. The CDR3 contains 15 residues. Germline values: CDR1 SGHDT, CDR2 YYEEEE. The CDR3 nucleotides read TGTGCCAGCAGCGACAGGGGGCGAGGGAACACTGAAGCTTTCTTT. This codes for CASSDRGRGNTEAFF.

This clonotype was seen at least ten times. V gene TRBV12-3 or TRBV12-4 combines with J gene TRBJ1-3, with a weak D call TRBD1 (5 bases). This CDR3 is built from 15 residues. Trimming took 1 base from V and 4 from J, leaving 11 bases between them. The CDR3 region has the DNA TGTGCCAGCAGTTTAGGGACACTCCTCGGAAACACCATATATTTT. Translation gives CASSLGTLLGNTIYF.

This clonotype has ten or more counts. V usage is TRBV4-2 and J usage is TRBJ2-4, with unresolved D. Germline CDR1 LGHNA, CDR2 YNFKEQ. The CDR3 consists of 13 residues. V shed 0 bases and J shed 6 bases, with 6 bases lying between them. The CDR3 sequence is CASSQDGRNIQYF. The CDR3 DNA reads TGTGCCAGCAGCCAAGATGGCAGAAACATTCAGTACTTC.

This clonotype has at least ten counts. CDR3 region: CASSDVNSPLHF. The CDR3 DNA is TGCGCCAGCAGTGATGTTAATTCACCCCTCCACTTT. J is TRBJ1-6 and V is TRBV10-2; D is ambiguous. The germline CDR1 and CDR2 sequences are WSHSY and SAAADI. The CDR3 is 12 amino acids. The ends were cut back, 3 bases at V and 6 bases at J, with 3 bases in the middle.

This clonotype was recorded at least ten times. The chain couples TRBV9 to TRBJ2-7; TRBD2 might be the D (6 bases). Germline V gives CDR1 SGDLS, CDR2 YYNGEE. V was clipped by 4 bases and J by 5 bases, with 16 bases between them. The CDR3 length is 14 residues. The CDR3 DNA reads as TGTGCCAGCAGCTCCGGTGGAGGGAAAGACGAGCAGTACTTC. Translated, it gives CASSSGGGKDEQYF.

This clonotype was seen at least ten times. CDR3 nucleotide sequence: TGCAGTGCTAGAGGGTACGGGTCTGAAGCTTTCTTT. It specifies CSARGYGSEAFF. The V gene is TRBV20-1, the J gene TRBJ1-1; no definite D call. V was trimmed by 1 base and J by 6 bases, leaving 9 bases between them. This CDR3 is 12 amino acids long. Germline V gene sequence: CDR1 DFQATT, CDR2 SNEGSKA (reference sequence).

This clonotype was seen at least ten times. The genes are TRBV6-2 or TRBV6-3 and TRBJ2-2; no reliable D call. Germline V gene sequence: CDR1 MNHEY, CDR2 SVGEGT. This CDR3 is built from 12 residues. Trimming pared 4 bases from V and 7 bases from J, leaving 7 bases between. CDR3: CASSFAIGELFF. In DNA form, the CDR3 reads TGTGCCAGCAGTTTTGCTATCGGGGAGCTGTTTTTT.

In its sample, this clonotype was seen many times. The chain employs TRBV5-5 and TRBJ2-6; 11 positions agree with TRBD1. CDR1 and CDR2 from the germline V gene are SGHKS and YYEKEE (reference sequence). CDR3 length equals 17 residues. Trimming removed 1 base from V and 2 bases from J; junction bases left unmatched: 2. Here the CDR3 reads CASSLTGQGAGANVLTF. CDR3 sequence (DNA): TGTGCCAGCAGCTTGACGGGACAGGGGGCTGGGGCCAACGTCCTGACTTTC.

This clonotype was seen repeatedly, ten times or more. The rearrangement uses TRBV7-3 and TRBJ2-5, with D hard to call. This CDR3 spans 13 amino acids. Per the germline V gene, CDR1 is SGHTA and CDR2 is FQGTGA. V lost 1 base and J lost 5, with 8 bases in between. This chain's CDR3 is CASSLNHLETQYF. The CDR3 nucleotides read TGTGCCAGCAGCTTAAACCACCTCGAGACCCAGTACTTC.

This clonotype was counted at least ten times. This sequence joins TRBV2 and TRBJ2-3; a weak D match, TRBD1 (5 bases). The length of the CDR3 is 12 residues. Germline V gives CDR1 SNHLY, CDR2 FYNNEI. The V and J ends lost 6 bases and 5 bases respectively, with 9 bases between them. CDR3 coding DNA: TGTGCCAGCAGACCTCAGGGAGATACGCAGTATTTT. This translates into CASRPQGDTQYF.

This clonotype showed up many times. The CDR3 DNA reads as TGTGCCAGCAGTTCCCTTGGGGGGAACTACGAGCAGTACTTC. It codes for CASSSLGGNYEQYF. This rearrangement joins TRBV6-5 to TRBJ2-7, with D maybe TRBD2 (6 bases). V lost 4 bases to trimming and J lost 3 bases, with 13 bases between them. Germline V CDR1 and CDR2: MNHEY, SVGAGI. The CDR3 spans 14 residues.

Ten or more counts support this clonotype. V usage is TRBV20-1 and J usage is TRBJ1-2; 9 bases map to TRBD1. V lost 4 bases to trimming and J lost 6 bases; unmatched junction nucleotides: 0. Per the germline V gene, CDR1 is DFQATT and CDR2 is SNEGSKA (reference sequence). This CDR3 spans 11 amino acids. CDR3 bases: TGCAGTGCTAACAGGGGGCATGGCTACACCTTC. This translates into CSANRGHGYTF.

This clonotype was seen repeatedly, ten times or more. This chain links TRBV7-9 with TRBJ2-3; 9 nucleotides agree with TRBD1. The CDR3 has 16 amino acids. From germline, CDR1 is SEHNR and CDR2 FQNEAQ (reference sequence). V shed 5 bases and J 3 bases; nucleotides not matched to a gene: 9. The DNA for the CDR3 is TGTGCCAGCAGCCTCCGAAGGGACAGGGAAACAGATACGCAGTATTTT. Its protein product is CASSLRRDRETDTQYF. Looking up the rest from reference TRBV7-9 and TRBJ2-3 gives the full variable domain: DTGVSQNPRHKITKRGQNVTFRCDPISEHNRLYWYRQTLGQGPEFLTYFQNEAQLEKSRLLSDRFSAERPKGSFSTLEIQRTEQGDSAMYLCASSLRRDRETDTQYFGPGTRLTVL.

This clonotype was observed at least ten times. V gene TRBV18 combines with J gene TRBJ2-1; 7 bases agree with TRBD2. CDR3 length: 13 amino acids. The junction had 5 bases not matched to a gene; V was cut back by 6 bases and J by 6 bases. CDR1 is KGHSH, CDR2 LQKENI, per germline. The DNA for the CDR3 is TGTGCCAGCTCCCCTCCGGGGGGCAATGAGCAGTTCTTC. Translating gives CASSPPGGNEQFF.

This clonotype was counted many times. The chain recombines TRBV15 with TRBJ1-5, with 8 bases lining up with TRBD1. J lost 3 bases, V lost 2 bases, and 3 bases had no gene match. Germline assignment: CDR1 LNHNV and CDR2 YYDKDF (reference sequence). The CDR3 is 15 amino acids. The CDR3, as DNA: TGTGCCACCAGCAGACAGGGGGCTGTCAATCAGCCCCAGCATTTT. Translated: CATSRQGAVNQPQHF.